The 27 T cell receptor beta chains listed next were all sequenced from one sample in a study of blood T cell repertoires in COVID-19. Data came from immunoSEQ multiplex PCR; TCRdb stores just in-frame clones and leaves some out. The repertoire holds approximately 330,000 clones, with about nine tenths as singletons. Sequences were obtained from peripheral blood. The receptors derive from a young man with COVID-19, enrolled during active disease.

V gene TRBV28 combines with J gene TRBJ1-1; no clear D. V was pared by 4 bases and J by 4 bases, with 13 bases between. The germline V gene has CDR1 MDHEN and CDR2 SYDVKM. This CDR3 has 14 amino acids. This CDR3 is CASSSPQRFTEAFF. CDR3 bases: TGTGCCAGCAGTTCCCCCCAACGGTTCACTGAAGCTTTCTTT. Supplemented by reference TRBV28 and TRBJ1-1, the full variable domain reads DVKVTQSSRYLVKRTGEKVFLECVQDMDHENMFWYRQDPGLGLRLIYFSYDVKMKEKGDIPEGYSVSREKKERFSLILESASTNQTSMYLCASSSPQRFTEAFFGQGTRLTVV.

This clone was detected a few times. This chain uses TRBV7-3 with TRBJ1-1, with TRBD1 as a possible D gene (6 bases). CDR1 and CDR2 from the germline V gene are SGHTA and FQGTGA. Trimming pared 4 bases from V and 7 bases from J, leaving 16 bases between. CDR3 length equals 14 residues. As DNA, the CDR3 is TGTGCCAGCAGCTCCTGGACAACCAGGGGTGAAGCTTTCTTT. Translating it yields CASSSWTTRGEAFF.

The chain couples TRBV9 to TRBJ1-2; D might be TRBD1 (5 bases). Germline CDR1 is SGDLS and CDR2 is YYNGEE. The CDR3 runs to 15 residues. Trimming cost V 0 bases and J 6 bases, with 15 bases left between them. The CDR3 nucleotides are TGTGCCAGCAGCGTAGTCCCGACAAGGGGTGATGGCTACACCTTC. This encodes CASSVVPTRGDGYTF.

This chain joins TRBV11-3 and TRBJ2-3, with 9 bases that match TRBD1. Germline assignment: CDR1 SGHNT and CDR2 YENEEA. This CDR3 comprises 15 residues. The J segment lost 6 bases and the V segment lost 5 bases, leaving 9 bases of the junction unmatched. CDR3 bases: TGTGCCAGCAGCACCTGGACAGGGGTGGTTGATACGCAGTATTTT. This sequence encodes CASSTWTGVVDTQYF.

The chain carries TRBV24-1 and TRBJ1-4, with 7 nucleotides matching TRBD1. J lost 7 bases, V lost 2 bases, and 6 bases had no gene match. The CDR3 is 15 residues long. CDR1 and CDR2 (germline): KGHDR, SFDVKD. CDR3 in amino acids: CATSDSDRFGEKLFF. In nucleotides, the CDR3 is TGTGCCACCAGTGATTCGGACAGGTTTGGTGAAAAACTGTTTTTT.

The chain employs TRBV4-1 and TRBJ2-1, with 13 positions matching TRBD2. V trimming: 4 bases; J trimming: 6 bases; junction bases outside the gene matches: 6. The CDR3 length is 16 residues. Germline V gene lookup returns CDR1 MGHRA and CDR2 YSYEKL. The CDR3 DNA reads TGCGCCAGCAGCCCCCGTACTAGCGGGAGGGCCAATGAGCAGTTCTTC. Its translation is CASSPRTSGRANEQFF.

This sequence joins TRBV7-9 and TRBJ1-2; maybe TRBD1 (6 bases). V lost 11 bases, J lost 4 bases, and 17 bases lay in between. Germline V CDR1 and CDR2: SEHNR, FQNEAQ (reference sequence). CDR3 length: 13 amino acids. In DNA form, the CDR3 reads TGTGCCCAGAGCGGGGGGCTAGGCTATGGCTACACCTTC. Amino acid sequence: CAQSGGLGYGYTF.

The rearrangement joins TRBV10-3 to TRBJ2-2; D is uncertain. The CDR3 runs to 15 residues. V lost 6 bases, J lost 4 bases, and 15 bases lay in between. The germline gives CDR1 ENHRY, CDR2 SYGVKD. CDR3 loop: CAISADEVGTGELFF. Here the CDR3 DNA reads TGTGCCATCAGCGCCGACGAGGTGGGCACCGGGGAGCTGTTTTTT.

The rearrangement joins TRBV19 to TRBJ1-4, with 8 bases identical to TRBD1. V trimming: 5 bases; J trimming: 4 bases; junction bases outside the gene matches: 3. This CDR3 is built from 14 residues. The germline V gene encodes CDR1 LNHDA and CDR2 SQIVND (reference sequence). CDR3 amino acids: CASSDRGNNEKLFF. DNA of the CDR3: TGTGCCAGTAGTGACAGGGGCAATAATGAAAAACTGTTTTTT.

This clone has more than one count but fewer than ten. This chain links TRBV13 with TRBJ2-1, with a tentative D call TRBD1 (5 bases). CDR1 and CDR2 (germline): PRHDT, FYEKMQ (reference sequence). The CDR3 loop spans 15 amino acids. The ends were cut back, 1 base at V and 9 bases at J, with 16 bases in the middle. The CDR3 spells CASSLATVTPSEQFF. The CDR3 coding sequence is TGTGCCAGCAGCTTAGCGACAGTTACCCCAAGTGAGCAGTTCTTC. Full variable domain (rest looked up from reference TRBV13 and TRBJ2-1): AAGVIQSPRHLIKEKRETATLKCYPIPRHDTVYWYQQGPGQDPQFLISFYEKMQSDKGSIPDRFSAQQFSDYHSELNMSSLELGDSALYFCASSLATVTPSEQFFGPGTRLTVL.

V gene TRBV6-5 combines with J gene TRBJ2-5, with 8 bases that match TRBD1. J was trimmed by 1 base and V by 1 base; bases with no gene match: 2. The CDR3 consists of 15 residues. Germline assignment: CDR1 MNHEY and CDR2 SVGAGI. The CDR3 DNA reads TGTGCCAGCAGTTACTGGACAGGGATCCAAGAGACCCAGTACTTC. Translated, it gives CASSYWTGIQETQYF.

The V call is TRBV5-4, the J call TRBJ2-7; D might be TRBD2 (5 bases). The CDR3 sequence is 16 residues long. With 4 bases removed from V and 1 base from J, the gap between germline ends came to 18 bases. The germline V gene encodes CDR1 SGHNT and CDR2 YYREEE (reference sequence). CDR3 in amino acids: CASSGGGPSLSYEQYF. As DNA, the CDR3 is TGTGCCAGCAGCGGAGGCGGGCCTTCTTTGTCCTACGAGCAGTACTTC.

The rearrangement joins TRBV19 to TRBJ2-5, with a possible D match to TRBD2 (5 bases). V lost 7 bases and J 5 bases, leaving 20 bases between the germline ends. This CDR3 spans 15 amino acids. Germline V CDR1 and CDR2: LNHDA, SQIVND (reference sequence). The DNA for the CDR3 is TGTGCCAGTACCCCATTCCACGCTACGGGGGAGACCCAGTACTTC. This sequence encodes CASTPFHATGETQYF.

The chain joins TRBV30 to TRBJ1-5; TRBD1 aligns across 7 bases. Germline lookup yields CDR1 GTSNPN and CDR2 SVGIG (reference sequence). This CDR3 comprises 15 residues. Losses at the gene ends were 1 base for V and 4 bases for J; bases not matched to a gene: 7. The CDR3 bases are TGTGCCTGGAGTGCCTTGACAGGGACTAATCAGCCCCAGCATTTT. This encodes CAWSALTGTNQPQHF.

This sequence joins TRBV27 and TRBJ2-7; weak D call: TRBD1 (6 bases). Trimming shortened V by 5 bases and J by 3 bases, and 11 bases separated the two germline ends. The CDR3 extends over 13 amino acids. Germline assignment: CDR1 MNHEY and CDR2 SMNVEV (reference sequence). CDR3 protein: CASSRQGYYEQYF. The CDR3 nucleotides are TGTGCCAGCAGTCGTCAGGGGTACTACGAGCAGTACTTC.

CDR3: CASSWGQGGGYTF. The CDR3 DNA reads TGTGCCAGTAGCTGGGGACAGGGAGGTGGCTACACCTTC. The chain joins TRBV19 to TRBJ1-2; 9 positions agree with TRBD1. Germline V gene sequence: CDR1 LNHDA, CDR2 SQIVND (reference sequence). Unmatched junction bases numbered 6, after V lost 6 bases and J lost 7 bases. This CDR3 has 13 amino acids.

The chain is built from TRBV5-1 and TRBJ2-6; TRBD1 is a possible D gene (5 bases). Trimming cost V 0 bases and J 2 bases, with 12 bases left between them. The CDR3 loop spans 17 amino acids. The germline V gene has CDR1 SGHRS and CDR2 YFSETQ. CDR3 coding DNA: TGCGCCAGCAGCTTGGCGGGTCAAGGGGCTGGGGCCAACGTCCTGACTTTC. Translation: CASSLAGQGAGANVLTF.

V and J are TRBV7-9 and TRBJ1-1; 10 nucleotides agree with TRBD1. CDR3 length: 18 residues. Trimming cost V 4 bases and J 0 bases; bases outside gene matches: 11. CDR1 and CDR2 (germline): SEHNR, FQNEAQ (reference sequence). The CDR3 DNA follows: TGTGCCAGCAGCTCAGACGACAGGGGGCTTACCATGAACACTGAAGCTTTCTTT. Protein: CASSSDDRGLTMNTEAFF.

The V gene is TRBV7-6, the J gene TRBJ2-7; maybe TRBD1 (5 bases). In germline, CDR1 is SGHVS, CDR2 FNYEAQ. The V end lost 4 bases, the J end lost 3 bases, and 16 bases lay between the germline ends. This CDR3 is built from 15 residues. Here the CDR3 reads CASSSSGLLFYEQYF. CDR3 sequence (DNA): TGTGCCAGCAGCTCCTCAGGGCTATTGTTCTACGAGCAGTACTTC.

This rearrangement joins TRBV19 to TRBJ1-2; TRBD1 might be the D (5 bases). The CDR3 has 14 amino acids. Germline V gives CDR1 LNHDA, CDR2 SQIVND (reference sequence). V shed 7 bases and J shed 4 bases, with 16 bases lying between them. The DNA for the CDR3 is TGTGCCAGTATCGACAGCCTAGACTCCTATGGCTACACCTTC. This encodes CASIDSLDSYGYTF.

The chain employs TRBV28 and TRBJ1-2; perhaps TRBD1 as D (5 bases). The CDR3 length is 14 residues. Trimming took 1 base from V and 8 from J, leaving 14 bases between them. The germline CDR1 and CDR2 sequences are MDHEN and SYDVKM. CDR3 nucleotides: TGTGCCAGCAGTTTATCTGGGCAGGGATACGGCTACACCTTC. Residues: CASSLSGQGYGYTF.

This clone was recorded once. The V and J genes are TRBV18 and TRBJ2-5, with no clear D. This CDR3 has 15 amino acids. Germline loops: CDR1 KGHSH, CDR2 LQKENI. Between the trimmed V and J ends, which lost 6 bases and 3 bases, there was a span of 17 bases. The CDR3 nucleotides read TGTGCCAGCTCGCCGAAGATGGCAACAGAAGAGACCCAGTACTTC. Amino acids: CASSPKMATEETQYF.

This clone was detected once. The chain combines TRBV4-3 with TRBJ2-1, with 9 nucleotides matching TRBD1. The V segment lost 5 bases and the J segment 3 bases; nucleotides outside the gene matches: 5. The CDR3 runs 15 residues. Germline loops: CDR1 LGHNA, CDR2 YSLEER. CDR3 residues: CASSAGQGVYNEQFF. In DNA, the CDR3 is TGCGCCAGCAGCGCGGGACAGGGAGTCTACAATGAGCAGTTCTTC.

The chain uses TRBV28 and TRBJ1-1; maybe TRBD1 (5 bases). Trimming stripped 7 bases from V and 7 bases from J, with 13 bases between. This CDR3 region has 12 residues. Germline V gene lookup returns CDR1 MDHEN and CDR2 SYDVKM. CDR3 sequence: CASTFDSYEAFF. The CDR3 coding sequence is TGTGCCAGCACCTTCGACAGTTATGAAGCTTTCTTT.

The rearrangement uses TRBV6-5 and TRBJ1-6; D is ambiguous. The V gene's germline CDR1 is MNHEY and CDR2 SVGAGI. This CDR3 region has 13 residues. Trimming stripped 2 bases from V and 13 bases from J, with 12 bases between. The CDR3 loop is CASSYGPVSPLHF. The CDR3, as DNA: TGTGCCAGCAGTTACGGGCCTGTAAGTCCCCTCCACTTT.

V and J are TRBV27 and TRBJ2-1, with 7 bases lining up with TRBD2. Losses at the gene ends were 2 bases for V and 3 bases for J; bases not matched to a gene: 4. Germline V gives CDR1 MNHEY, CDR2 SMNVEV (reference sequence). CDR3 size: 15 residues. The CDR3 here is CASSLNGGNYNEQFF. CDR3 DNA sequence: TGTGCCAGCAGTTTAAACGGGGGGAACTACAATGAGCAGTTCTTC.

The chain uses TRBV7-2 and TRBJ1-1, with 7 bases matching TRBD1. V gave up 1 base and J gave up 4 bases; unmatched junction bases: 6. Germline assignment: CDR1 SGHTA and CDR2 FQGNSA. The CDR3 totals 15 residues. CDR3 bases: TGTGCCAGCAGCTTAGTGGGAGCAGGGGGCACTGAAGCTTTCTTT. Its protein is CASSLVGAGGTEAFF.